The 3 T cell receptor beta chains listed next were all sequenced from one sample in a study of Ad26.COV2.S vaccination and SARS-CoV-2 variants. The treatment here: 15 to 20 received Ad26.COV2.S at low or high dose, single or two shots; 5 received placebo; per-sample allocation not given. Day 63 after the first injection of vaccine or placebo was the sampling time. Clones were sequenced by immunoSEQ multiplex PCR, and TCRdb holds only the in-frame ones, with some missing. This sample has 330,000 or so clones, with about 90% found just once. This material consisted of peripheral blood, taken in a trial of Ad26.COV2.S vaccine versus placebo. These receptors were obtained from a person aged 18-60 years who received the Ad26.COV2.S COVID-19 vaccine or a placebo.

This chain connects TRBV19 to TRBJ2-2; no firm D call. V lost 0 bases, J lost 1 base, and 12 bases lay in between. This CDR3 is built from 17 residues. Germline V gene data show CDR1 as LNHDA and CDR2 as SQIVND (reference sequence). CDR3 sequence: CASSIDTRRLNTGELFF. The CDR3 bases are TGTGCCAGTAGTATAGATACCAGGAGACTGAACACCGGGGAGCTGTTTTTT.

V usage is TRBV18 and J usage is TRBJ2-5, with 8 bases lining up with TRBD2. After removal of 5 bases from V and 2 bases from J, the junction contained 16 bases not matched to a gene. The CDR3 totals 18 residues. The germline gives CDR1 KGHSH, CDR2 LQKENI. The CDR3 DNA reads TGTGCCAGCTCAGCCACTAGCGGAGATTATTTGATTCAAGAGACCCAGTACTTC. Its protein is CASSATSGDYLIQETQYF.

The chain employs TRBV4-1 and TRBJ1-5; the D gene is possibly TRBD1 (5 bases). The V end lost 2 bases, the J end lost 3 bases, and 11 bases lay between the germline ends. Germline loops: CDR1 MGHRA, CDR2 YSYEKL. This CDR3 spans 15 amino acids. CDR3 region: CASSQTGTYNQPQHF. The CDR3 nucleotides read TGCGCCAGCAGCCAAACCGGGACCTACAATCAGCCCCAGCATTTT.